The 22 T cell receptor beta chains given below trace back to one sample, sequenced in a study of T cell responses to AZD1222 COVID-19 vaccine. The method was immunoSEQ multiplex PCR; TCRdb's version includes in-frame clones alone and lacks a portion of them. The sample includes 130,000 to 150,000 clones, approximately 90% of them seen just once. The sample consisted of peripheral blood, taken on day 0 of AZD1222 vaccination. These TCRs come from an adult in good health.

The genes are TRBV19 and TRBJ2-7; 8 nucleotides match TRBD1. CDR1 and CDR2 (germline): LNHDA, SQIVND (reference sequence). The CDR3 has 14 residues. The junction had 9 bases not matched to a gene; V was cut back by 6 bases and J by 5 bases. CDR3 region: CASRPNRGRNEQYF. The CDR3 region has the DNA TGTGCCAGTAGACCGAACAGGGGGAGGAACGAGCAGTACTTC.

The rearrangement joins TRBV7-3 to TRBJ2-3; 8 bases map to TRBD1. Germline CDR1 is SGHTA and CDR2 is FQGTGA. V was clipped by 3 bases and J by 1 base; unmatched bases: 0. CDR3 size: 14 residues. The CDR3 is CASSLTGGTDTQYF. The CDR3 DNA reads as TGTGCCAGCAGCTTGACAGGGGGCACAGATACGCAGTATTTT.

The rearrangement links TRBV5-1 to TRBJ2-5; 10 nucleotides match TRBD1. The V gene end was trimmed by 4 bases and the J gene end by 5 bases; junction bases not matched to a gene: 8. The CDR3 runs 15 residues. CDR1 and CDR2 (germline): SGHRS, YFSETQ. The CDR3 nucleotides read TGCGCCAGCAGCCTAGGGACAGGGGATAAGGAGACCCAGTACTTC. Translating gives CASSLGTGDKETQYF.

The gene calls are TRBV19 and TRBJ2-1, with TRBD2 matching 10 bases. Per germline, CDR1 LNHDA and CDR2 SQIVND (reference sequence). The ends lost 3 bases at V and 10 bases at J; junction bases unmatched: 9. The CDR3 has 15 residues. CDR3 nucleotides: TGTGCCAGTAGTATTACGAGCGGGGGGGCCTCGGAGCAGTTCTTC. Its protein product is CASSITSGGASEQFF.

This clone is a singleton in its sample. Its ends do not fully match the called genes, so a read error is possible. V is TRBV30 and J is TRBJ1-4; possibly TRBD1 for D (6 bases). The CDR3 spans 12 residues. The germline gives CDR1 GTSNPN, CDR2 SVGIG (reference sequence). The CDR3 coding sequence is TGCGCGCATTTAAGGGGGAGCGAAAAACTGTTTTTT. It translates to CAHLRGSEKLFF. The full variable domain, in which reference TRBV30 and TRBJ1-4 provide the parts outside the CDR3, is SQTIHQWPATLVQPVGSPLSLECTVEGTSNPNLYWYRQAAGRGLQLLFYSVGIGQISSEVPQNLSASRPQDRQFILSSKKLLLSDSGFYLCAHLRGSEKLFFGSGTQLSVL.

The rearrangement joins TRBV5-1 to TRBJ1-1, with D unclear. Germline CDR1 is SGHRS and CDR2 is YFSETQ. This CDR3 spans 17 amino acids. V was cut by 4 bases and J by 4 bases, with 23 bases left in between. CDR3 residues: CASSPERPEGLATEAFF. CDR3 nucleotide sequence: TGCGCCAGCAGCCCTGAACGACCCGAAGGGCTGGCCACTGAAGCTTTCTTT.

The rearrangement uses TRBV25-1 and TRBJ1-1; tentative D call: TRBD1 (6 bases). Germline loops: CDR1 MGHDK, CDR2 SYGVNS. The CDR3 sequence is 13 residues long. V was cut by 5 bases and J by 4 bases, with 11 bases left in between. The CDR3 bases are TGTGCCAGCAGTCCGCACAGGGCCACTGAAGCTTTCTTT. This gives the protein CASSPHRATEAFF.

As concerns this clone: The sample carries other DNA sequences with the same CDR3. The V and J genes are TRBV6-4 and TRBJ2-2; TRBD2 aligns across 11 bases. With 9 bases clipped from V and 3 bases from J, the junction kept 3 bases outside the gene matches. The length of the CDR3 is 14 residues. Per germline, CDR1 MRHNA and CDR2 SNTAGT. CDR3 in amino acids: CASSGGADTGELFF. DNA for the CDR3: TGTGCCAGTAGCGGGGGGGCCGACACCGGGGAGCTGTTTTTT.

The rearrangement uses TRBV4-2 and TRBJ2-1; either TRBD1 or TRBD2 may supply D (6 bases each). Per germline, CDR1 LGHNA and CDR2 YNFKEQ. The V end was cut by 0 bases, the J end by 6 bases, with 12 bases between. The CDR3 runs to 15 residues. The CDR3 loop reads CASSQDSGAPNEQFF. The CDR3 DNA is TGTGCCAGCAGCCAAGATTCGGGGGCTCCCAATGAGCAGTTCTTC.

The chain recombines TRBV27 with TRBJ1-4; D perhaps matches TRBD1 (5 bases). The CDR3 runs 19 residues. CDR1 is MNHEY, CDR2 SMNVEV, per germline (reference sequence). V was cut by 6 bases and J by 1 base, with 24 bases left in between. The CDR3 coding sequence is TGTGCCAGCAGGTTGGGCCAGGGATCAGGGAGGGGAACTAATGAAAAACTGTTTTTT. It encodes CASRLGQGSGRGTNEKLFF.

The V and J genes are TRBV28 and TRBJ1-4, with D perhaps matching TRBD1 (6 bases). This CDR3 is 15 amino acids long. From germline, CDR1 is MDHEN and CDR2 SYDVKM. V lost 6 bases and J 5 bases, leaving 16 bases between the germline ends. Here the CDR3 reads CASRDGGGGNEKLFF. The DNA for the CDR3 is TGTGCCAGCAGAGACGGGGGCGGGGGAAATGAAAAACTGTTTTTT.

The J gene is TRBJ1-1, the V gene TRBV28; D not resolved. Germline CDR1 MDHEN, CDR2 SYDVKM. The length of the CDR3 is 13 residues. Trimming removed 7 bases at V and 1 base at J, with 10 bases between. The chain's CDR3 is CASKMGGNTEAFF. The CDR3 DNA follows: TGTGCCAGCAAAATGGGCGGGAACACTGAAGCTTTCTTT.

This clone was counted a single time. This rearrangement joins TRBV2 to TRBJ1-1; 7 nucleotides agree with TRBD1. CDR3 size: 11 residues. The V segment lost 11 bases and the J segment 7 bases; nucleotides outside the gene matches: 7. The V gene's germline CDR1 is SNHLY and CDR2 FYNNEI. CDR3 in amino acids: CAGQEGVEAFF. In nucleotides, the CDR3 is TGTGCCGGACAGGAGGGGGTTGAAGCTTTCTTT.

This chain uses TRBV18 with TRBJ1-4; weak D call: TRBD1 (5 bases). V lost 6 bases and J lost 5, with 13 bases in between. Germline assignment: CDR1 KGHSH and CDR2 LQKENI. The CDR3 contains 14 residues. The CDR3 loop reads CASSTGHHNEKLFF. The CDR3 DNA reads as TGTGCCAGCTCGACTGGACACCACAATGAAAAACTGTTTTTT.

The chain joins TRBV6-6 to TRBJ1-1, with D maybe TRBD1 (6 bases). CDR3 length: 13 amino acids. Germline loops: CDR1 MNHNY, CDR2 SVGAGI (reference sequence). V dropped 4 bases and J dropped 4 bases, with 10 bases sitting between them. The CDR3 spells CASSSETGTEAFF. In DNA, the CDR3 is TGTGCCAGCAGTTCGGAGACAGGCACTGAAGCTTTCTTT.

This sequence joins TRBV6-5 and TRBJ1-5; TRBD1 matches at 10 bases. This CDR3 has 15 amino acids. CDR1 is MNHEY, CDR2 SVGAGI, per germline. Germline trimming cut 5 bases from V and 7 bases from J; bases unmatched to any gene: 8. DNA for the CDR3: TGTGCCAGCAGTCCGGGACAGGGGCCGAGACAGCCCCAGCATTTT. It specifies CASSPGQGPRQPQHF.

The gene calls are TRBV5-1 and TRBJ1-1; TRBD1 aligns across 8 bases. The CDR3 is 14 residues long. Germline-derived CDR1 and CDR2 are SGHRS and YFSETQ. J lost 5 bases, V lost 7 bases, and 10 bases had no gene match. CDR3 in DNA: TGCGCCAGCGCAGGGGGCAGGGGAGTTACTGAAGCTTTCTTT. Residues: CASAGGRGVTEAFF.

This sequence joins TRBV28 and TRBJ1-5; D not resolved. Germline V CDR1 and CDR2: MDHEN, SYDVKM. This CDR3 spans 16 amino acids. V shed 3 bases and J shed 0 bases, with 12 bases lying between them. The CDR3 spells CASSFPYTDSNQPQHF. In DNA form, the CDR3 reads TGTGCCAGCAGTTTCCCGTACACCGATAGCAATCAGCCCCAGCATTTT. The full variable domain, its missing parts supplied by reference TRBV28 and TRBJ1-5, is DVKVTQSSRYLVKRTGEKVFLECVQDMDHENMFWYRQDPGLGLRLIYFSYDVKMKEKGDIPEGYSVSREKKERFSLILESASTNQTSMYLCASSFPYTDSNQPQHFGDGTRLSIL.

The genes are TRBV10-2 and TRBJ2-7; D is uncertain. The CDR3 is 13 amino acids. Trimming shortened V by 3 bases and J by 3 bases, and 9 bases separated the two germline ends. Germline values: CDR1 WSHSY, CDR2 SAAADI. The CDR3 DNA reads TGCGCCAGCAGTGATAATGACCTCTACGAGCAGTACTTC. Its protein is CASSDNDLYEQYF.

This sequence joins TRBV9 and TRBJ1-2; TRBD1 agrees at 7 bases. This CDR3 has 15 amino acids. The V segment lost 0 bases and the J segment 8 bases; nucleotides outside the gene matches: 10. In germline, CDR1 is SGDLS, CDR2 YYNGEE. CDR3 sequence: CASSVDAGTEEGYTF. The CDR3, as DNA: TGTGCCAGCAGCGTAGACGCCGGGACAGAGGAGGGCTACACCTTC. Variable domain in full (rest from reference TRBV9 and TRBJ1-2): DSGVTQTPKHLITATGQRVTLRCSPRSGDLSVYWYQQSLDQGLQFLIQYYNGEERAKGNILERFSAQQFPDLHSELNLSSLELGDSALYFCASSVDAGTEEGYTFGSGTRLTVV.

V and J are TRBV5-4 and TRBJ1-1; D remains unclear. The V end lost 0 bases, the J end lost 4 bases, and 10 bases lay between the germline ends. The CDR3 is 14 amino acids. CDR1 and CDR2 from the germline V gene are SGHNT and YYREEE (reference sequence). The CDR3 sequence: CASSLGGFRTEAFF. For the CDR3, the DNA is TGTGCCAGCAGCTTGGGGGGATTCCGCACTGAAGCTTTCTTT.

In DNA form, the CDR3 reads TGTGCCAGCAGTGAACGCCAGAGGGGGTATGGCTACACCTTC. As protein: CASSERQRGYGYTF. V usage is TRBV2 and J usage is TRBJ1-2; maybe TRBD1 (6 bases). V dropped 2 bases and J dropped 5 bases, with 12 bases sitting between them. Germline V gene lookup returns CDR1 SNHLY and CDR2 FYNNEI. This CDR3 is 14 amino acids long.